This T cell receptor beta chain was identified during a study of shared clonotypes between healthy human individuals. Regarding this clone: A single base is all that separates this from a far larger clone, so a read error is likely. Other DNA sequences of this sample code for an identical CDR3.

This table comes from immunoSEQ multiplex PCR, and its TCRdb copy is limited to in-frame clones, with some not included. The data show 450,000 to 500,000 clones, approximately 84% seen once. This TCR derives from a woman between 40 and 50 years old in good health. Some clones in this sample may be carry-over from other donors' samples. Material: PBMCs.

This CDR3 reads CSVRKSPNEKLFF. In nucleotides, the CDR3 is TGCAGCGTCAGAAAGTCTCCGAATGAAAAACTGTTTTTT. The chain joins TRBV29-1 to TRBJ1-4, with D hard to call. V lost 6 bases to trimming and J lost 5 bases, with 13 bases between them. CDR3 size: 13 residues. Germline V gene sequence: CDR1 SQVTM, CDR2 ANQGSEA. Complete variable domain (other parts from reference TRBV29-1 and TRBJ1-4): SAVISQKPSRDICQRGTSLTIQCQVDSQVTMMFWYRQQPGQSLTLIATANQGSEATYESGFVIDKFPISRPNLTFSTLTVSNMSPEDSSIYLCSVRKSPNEKLFFGSGTQLSVL.